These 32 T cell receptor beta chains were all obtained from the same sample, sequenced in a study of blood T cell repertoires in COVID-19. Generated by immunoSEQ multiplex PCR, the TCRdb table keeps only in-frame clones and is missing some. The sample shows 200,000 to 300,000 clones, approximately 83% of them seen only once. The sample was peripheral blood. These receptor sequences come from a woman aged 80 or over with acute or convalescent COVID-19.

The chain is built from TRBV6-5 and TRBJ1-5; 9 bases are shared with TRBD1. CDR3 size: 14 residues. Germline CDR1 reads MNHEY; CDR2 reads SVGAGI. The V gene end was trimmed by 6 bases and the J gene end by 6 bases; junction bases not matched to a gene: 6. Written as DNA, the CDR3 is TGTGCCAGCAGCCCAACAGGGGGCAGTCAGCCCCAGCATTTT. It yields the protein CASSPTGGSQPQHF.

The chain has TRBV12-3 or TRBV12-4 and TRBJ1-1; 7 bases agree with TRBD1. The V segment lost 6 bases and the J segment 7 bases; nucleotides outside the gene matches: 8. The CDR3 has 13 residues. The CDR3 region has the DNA TGTGCCAGCAGGTTGGGACAGCCTCTTGAAGCTTTCTTT. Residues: CASRLGQPLEAFF.

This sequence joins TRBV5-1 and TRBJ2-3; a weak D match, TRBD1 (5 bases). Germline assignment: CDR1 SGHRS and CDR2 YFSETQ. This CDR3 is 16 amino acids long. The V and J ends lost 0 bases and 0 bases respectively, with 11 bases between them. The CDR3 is CASSLVPGPSTDTQYF. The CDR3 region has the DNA TGCGCCAGCAGCTTGGTTCCAGGGCCTAGCACAGATACGCAGTATTTT.

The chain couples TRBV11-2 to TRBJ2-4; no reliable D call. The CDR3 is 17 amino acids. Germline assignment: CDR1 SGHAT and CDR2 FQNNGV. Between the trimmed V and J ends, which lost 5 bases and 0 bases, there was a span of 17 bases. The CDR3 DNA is TGTGCCAGCAGCCCCCTCGGGTTGAGAGAAGCCAAAAACATTCAGTACTTC. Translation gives CASSPLGLREAKNIQYF.

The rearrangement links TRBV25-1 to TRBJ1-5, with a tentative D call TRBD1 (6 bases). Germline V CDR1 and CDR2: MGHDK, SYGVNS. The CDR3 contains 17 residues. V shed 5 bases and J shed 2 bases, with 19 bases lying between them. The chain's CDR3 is CASSTQHRVVRNQPQHF. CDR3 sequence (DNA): TGTGCCAGCAGTACTCAGCACAGGGTGGTACGCAATCAGCCCCAGCATTTT.

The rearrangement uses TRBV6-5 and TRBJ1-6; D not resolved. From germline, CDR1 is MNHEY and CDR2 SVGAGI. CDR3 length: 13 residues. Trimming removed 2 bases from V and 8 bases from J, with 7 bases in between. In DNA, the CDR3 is TGTGCCAGCAGTTACCAGGCACATTCACCCCTCCACTTT. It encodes CASSYQAHSPLHF.

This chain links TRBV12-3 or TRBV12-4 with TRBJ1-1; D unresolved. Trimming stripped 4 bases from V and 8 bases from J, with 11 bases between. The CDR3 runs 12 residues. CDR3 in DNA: TGTGCCAGCAGTTCTATCCCCGGGGAAGCTTTCTTT. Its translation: CASSSIPGEAFF.

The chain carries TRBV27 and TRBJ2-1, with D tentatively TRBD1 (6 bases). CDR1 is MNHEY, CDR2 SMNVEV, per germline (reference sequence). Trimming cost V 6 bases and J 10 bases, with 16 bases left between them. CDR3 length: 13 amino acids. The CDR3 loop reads CASRETGRGEQFF. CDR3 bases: TGTGCCAGCAGAGAGACAGGTAGAGGGGAGCAGTTCTTC.

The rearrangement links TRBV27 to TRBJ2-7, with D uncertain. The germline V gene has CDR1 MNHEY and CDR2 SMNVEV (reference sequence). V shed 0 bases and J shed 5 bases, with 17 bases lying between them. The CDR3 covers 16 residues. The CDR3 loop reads CASSLSIRHYWHEQYF. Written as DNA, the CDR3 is TGTGCCAGCAGTTTATCGATAAGGCACTATTGGCACGAGCAGTACTTC.

CDR3 sequence: CASSQGGSGRGEQETQYF. In nucleotides, the CDR3 is TGTGCCAGCAGCCAAGGCGGGAGCGGGAGGGGGGAACAAGAGACCCAGTACTTC. This sequence joins TRBV3-1 (or the pseudogene TRBV3-2) and TRBJ2-5; 10 nucleotides agree with TRBD2. The CDR3 spans 18 residues. CDR1 is LGHDT and CDR2 is YNNKEL in the germline V gene (reference sequence). J lost 2 bases, V lost 1 base, and 10 bases had no gene match.

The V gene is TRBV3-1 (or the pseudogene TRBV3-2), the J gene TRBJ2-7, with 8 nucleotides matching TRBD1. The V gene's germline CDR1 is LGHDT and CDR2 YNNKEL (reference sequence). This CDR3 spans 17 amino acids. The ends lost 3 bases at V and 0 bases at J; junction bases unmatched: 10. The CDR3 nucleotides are TGTGCCAGCAGCCAGCAGCGACAGGGGCTTTCCTCCTACGAGCAGTACTTC. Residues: CASSQQRQGLSSYEQYF.

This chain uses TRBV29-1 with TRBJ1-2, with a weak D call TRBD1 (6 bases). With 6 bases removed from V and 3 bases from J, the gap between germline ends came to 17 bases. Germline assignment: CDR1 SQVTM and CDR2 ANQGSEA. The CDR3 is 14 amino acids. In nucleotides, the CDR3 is TGCAGCGTCGCCAGGGGCAGGGCAGACTATGGCTACACCTTC. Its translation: CSVARGRADYGYTF.

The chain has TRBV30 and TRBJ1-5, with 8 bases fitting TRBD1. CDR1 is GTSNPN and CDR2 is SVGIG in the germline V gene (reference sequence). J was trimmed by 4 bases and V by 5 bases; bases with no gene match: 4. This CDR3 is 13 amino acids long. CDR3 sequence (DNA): TGTGCCTGGGCCCAGGGGGCTAATCAGCCCCAGCATTTT. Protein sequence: CAWAQGANQPQHF. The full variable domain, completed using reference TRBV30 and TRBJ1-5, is SQTIHQWPATLVQPVGSPLSLECTVEGTSNPNLYWYRQAAGRGLQLLFYSVGIGQISSEVPQNLSASRPQDRQFILSSKKLLLSDSGFYLCAWAQGANQPQHFGDGTRLSIL.

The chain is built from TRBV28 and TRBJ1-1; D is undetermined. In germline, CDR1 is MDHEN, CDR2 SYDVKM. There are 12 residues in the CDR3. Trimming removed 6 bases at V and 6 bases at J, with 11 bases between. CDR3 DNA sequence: TGTGCCAGCAGCTCACAGAGAGCTGAAGCTTTCTTT. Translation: CASSSQRAEAFF. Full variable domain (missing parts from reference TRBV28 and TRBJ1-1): DVKVTQSSRYLVKRTGEKVFLECVQDMDHENMFWYRQDPGLGLRLIYFSYDVKMKEKGDIPEGYSVSREKKERFSLILESASTNQTSMYLCASSSQRAEAFFGQGTRLTVV.

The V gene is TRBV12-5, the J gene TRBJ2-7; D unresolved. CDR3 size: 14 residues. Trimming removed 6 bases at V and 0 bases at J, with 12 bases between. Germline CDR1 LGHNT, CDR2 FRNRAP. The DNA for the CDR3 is TGTGCTAGTGGGGATGCCCCGGGCTCCTACGAGCAGTACTTC. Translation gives CASGDAPGSYEQYF.

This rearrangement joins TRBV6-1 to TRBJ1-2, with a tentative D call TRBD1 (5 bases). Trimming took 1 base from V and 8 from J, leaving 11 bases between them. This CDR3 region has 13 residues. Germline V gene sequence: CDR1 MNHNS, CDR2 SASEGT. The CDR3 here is CASSEVLDTGYTF. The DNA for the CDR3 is TGTGCCAGCAGTGAAGTCTTGGACACAGGCTACACCTTC.

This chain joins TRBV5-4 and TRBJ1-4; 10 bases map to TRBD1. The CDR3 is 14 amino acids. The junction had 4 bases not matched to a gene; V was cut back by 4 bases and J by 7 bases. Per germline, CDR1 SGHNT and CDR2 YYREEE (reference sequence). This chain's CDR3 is CASSRDRGREKLFF. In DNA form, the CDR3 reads TGTGCCAGCAGCCGCGACAGGGGGCGTGAAAAACTGTTTTTT.

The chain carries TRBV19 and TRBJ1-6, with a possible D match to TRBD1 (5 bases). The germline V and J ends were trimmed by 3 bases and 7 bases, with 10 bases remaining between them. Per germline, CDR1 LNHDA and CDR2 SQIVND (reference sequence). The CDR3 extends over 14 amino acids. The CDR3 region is CASSIRQGNSPLHF. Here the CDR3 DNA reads TGTGCCAGTAGTATTCGGCAGGGAAATTCACCCCTCCACTTT.

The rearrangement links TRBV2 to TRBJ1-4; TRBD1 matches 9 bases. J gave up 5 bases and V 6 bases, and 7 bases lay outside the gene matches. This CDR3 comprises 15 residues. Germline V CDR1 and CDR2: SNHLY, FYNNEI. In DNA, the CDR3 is TGTGCCAGCAGGGGACCGGGACAGGGAAATGAAAAACTGTTTTTT. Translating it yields CASRGPGQGNEKLFF.

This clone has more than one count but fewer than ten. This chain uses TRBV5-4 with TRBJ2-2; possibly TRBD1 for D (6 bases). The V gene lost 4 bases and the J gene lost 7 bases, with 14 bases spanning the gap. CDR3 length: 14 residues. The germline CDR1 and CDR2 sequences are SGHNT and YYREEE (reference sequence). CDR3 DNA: TGTGCCAGCAGCCCACAGGGAAGGGGCGGGGAGCTGTTTTTT. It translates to CASSPQGRGGELFF.

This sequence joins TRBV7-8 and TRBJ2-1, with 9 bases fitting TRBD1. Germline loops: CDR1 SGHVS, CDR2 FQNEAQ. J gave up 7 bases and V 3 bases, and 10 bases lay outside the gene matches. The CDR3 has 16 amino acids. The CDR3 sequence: CASSFPGQGLRNEQFF. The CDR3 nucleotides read TGTGCCAGCAGCTTCCCCGGACAGGGGCTGCGGAATGAGCAGTTCTTC.

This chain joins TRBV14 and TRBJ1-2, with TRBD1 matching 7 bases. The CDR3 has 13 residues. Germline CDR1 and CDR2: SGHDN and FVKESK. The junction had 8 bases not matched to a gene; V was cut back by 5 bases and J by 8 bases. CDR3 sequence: CASSDRERGGYTF. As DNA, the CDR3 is TGTGCCAGCAGCGACAGGGAGAGAGGAGGCTACACCTTC.

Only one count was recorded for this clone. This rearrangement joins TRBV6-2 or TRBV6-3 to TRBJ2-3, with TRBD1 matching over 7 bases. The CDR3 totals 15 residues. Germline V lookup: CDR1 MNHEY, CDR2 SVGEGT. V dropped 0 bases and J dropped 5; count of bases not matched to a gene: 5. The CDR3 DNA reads TGTGCCAGCAGTTACTCGGGGACAGAGGGAGATACGCAGTATTTT. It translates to CASSYSGTEGDTQYF.

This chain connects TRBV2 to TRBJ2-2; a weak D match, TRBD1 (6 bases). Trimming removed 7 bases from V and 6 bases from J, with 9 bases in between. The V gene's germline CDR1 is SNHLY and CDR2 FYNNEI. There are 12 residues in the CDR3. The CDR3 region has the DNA TGTGCCAGCAACCGACAGGCCGGGGAGCTGTTTTTT. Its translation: CASNRQAGELFF. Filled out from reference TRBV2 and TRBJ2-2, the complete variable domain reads EPEVTQTPSHQVTQMGQEVILRCVPISNHLYFYWYRQILGQKVEFLVSFYNNEISEKSEIFDDQFSVERPDGSNFTLKIRSTKLEDSAMYFCASNRQAGELFFGEGSRLTVL.

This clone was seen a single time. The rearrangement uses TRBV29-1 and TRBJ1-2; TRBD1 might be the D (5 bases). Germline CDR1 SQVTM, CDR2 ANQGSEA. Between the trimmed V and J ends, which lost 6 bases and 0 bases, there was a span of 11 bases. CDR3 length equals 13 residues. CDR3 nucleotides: TGCAGCGTGGGCGGGACTACTAACTATGGCTACACCTTC. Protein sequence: CSVGGTTNYGYTF.

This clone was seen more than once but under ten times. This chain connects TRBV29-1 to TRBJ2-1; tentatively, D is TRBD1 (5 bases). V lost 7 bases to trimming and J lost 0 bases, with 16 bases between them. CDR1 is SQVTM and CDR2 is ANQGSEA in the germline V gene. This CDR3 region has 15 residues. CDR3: CSGGIVWSSYNEQFF. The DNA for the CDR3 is TGCAGCGGGGGCATTGTGTGGAGCTCCTACAATGAGCAGTTCTTC.

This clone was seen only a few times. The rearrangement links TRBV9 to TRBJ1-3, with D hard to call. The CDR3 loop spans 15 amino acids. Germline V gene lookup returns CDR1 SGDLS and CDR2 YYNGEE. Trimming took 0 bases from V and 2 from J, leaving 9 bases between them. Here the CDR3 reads CASSVGARAGNTIYF. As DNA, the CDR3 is TGTGCCAGCAGCGTAGGGGCGAGGGCTGGAAACACCATATATTTT.

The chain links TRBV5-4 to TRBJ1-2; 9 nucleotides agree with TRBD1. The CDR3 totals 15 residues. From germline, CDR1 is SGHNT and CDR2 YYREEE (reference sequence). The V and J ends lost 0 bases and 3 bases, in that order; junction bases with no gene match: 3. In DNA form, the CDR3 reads TGTGCCAGCAGCTTGGGGAGACAGGGGGACTATGGCTACACCTTC. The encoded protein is CASSLGRQGDYGYTF.

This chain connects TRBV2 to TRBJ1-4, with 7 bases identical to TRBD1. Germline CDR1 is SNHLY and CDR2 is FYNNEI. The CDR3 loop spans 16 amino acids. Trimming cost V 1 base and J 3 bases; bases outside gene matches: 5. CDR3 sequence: CASSEEGAPSNEKLFF. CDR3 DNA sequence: TGTGCCAGCAGTGAAGAGGGGGCCCCCTCTAATGAAAAACTGTTTTTT.

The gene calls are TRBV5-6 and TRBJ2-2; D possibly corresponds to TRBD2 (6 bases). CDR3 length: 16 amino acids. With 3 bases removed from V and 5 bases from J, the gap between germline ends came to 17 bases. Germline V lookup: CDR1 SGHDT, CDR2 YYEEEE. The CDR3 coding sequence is TGTGCCAGCAGCTACGGGGACTTAAGGAGGACCGGGGAGCTGTTTTTT. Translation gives CASSYGDLRRTGELFF.

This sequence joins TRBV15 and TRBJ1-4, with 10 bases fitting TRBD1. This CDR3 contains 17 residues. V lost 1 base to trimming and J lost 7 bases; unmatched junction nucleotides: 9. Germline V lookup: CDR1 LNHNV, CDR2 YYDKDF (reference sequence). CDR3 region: CATSRGGTGVLSEKLFF. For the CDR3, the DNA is TGTGCCACCAGCAGAGGGGGGACAGGGGTGCTCAGTGAAAAACTGTTTTTT.

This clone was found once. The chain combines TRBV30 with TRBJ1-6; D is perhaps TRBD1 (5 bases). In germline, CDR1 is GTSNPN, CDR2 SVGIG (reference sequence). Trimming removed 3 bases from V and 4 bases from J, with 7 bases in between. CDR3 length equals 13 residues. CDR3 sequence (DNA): TGTGCCTGGAGGCAGGGATATAATTCACCCCTCCACTTT. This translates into CAWRQGYNSPLHF.